Sequencing of this TCR beta chain was carried out in a study of blood T cell repertoires in COVID-19. V shed 5 bases and J 7 bases; nucleotides not matched to a gene: 9. The CDR3 spans 15 residues. Germline CDR1 and CDR2: SGHVS and FQNEAQ. Generated by immunoSEQ multiplex PCR, the TCRdb table keeps only in-frame clones and is missing some. The sample gives 110,000 to 150,000 clones, under 85% of which show up once; around 8.7% is in the top ten. The chain has TRBV7-8 and TRBJ1-5; 9 bases fit TRBD1. The source of this sequence is a man aged 50 or older with active or convalescent COVID-19. Sequencing was carried out using peripheral blood. The CDR3 is CASSPTRTGDQPQHF. CDR3 DNA sequence: TGTGCCAGCAGCCCAACCCGGACAGGGGACCAGCCCCAGCATTTT.